Sequencing of this T cell receptor (beta chain) was carried out in a study of CD8 T cells in cerebrospinal fluid in Alzheimer's disease. Points from the study as a whole: No causal link between EBV and Alzheimer's follows from EBV-specific cerebrospinal fluid TCRs, authors warned. Compared with controls, mild cognitive impairment or Alzheimer's disease patients showed higher maximum CSF clone percentages.

TCRdb re-called the 10x single-cell sequencing reads; one entry per CDR3 protein, DNA not given. Recorded for this sample: 760 or so distinct CDR3 sequences. No participant had an acute infectious disease, and all were physically fit. Its frequency marks this clonotype as large. Its antigen remains unknown. CDR1 and CDR2 from the germline V gene are MNHEY and SMNVEV (reference sequence). The CDR3 length is 14 residues. Sample: cerebrospinal fluid. This chain links TRBV27 with TRBJ1-2; TCRdb proposes TRBD1, but this gene call is untestable without DNA. This clonotype was sampled from a human donor with Parkinson's disease. CDR3 sequence reads: CASSFSDRVAGYTF.